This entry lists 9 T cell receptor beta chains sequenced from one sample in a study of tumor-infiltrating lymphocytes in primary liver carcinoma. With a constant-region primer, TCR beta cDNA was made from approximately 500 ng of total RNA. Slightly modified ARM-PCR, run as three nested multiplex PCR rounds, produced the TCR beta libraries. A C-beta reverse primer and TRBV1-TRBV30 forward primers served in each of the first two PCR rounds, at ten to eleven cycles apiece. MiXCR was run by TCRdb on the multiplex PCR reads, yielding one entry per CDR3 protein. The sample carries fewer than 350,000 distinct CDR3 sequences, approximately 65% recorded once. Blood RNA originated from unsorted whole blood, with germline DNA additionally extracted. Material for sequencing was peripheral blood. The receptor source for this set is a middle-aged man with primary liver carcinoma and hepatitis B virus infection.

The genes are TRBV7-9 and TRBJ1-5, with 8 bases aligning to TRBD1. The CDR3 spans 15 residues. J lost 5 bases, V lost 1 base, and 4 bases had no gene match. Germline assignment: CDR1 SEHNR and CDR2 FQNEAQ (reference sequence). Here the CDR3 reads CASSLGDRQHQPQHF. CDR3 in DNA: TGTGCCAGCAGCTTAGGGGACAGGCAGCATCAGCCCCAGCATTTT.

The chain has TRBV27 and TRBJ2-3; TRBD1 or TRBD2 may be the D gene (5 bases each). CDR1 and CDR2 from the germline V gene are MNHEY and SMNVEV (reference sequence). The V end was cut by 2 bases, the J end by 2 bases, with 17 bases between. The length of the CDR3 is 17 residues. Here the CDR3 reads CASSLDIPLGTTDTQYF. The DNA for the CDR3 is TGTGCCAGCAGTTTAGATATCCCCCTAGGGACCACAGATACGCAGTATTTT.

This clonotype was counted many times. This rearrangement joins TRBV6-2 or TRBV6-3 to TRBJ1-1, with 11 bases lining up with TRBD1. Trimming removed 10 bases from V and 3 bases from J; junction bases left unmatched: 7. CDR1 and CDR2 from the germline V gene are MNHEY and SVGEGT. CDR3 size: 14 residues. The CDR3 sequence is CATPLDRGHTEAFF. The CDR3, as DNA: TGTGCCACCCCTTTGGACAGGGGGCACACTGAAGCTTTCTTT.

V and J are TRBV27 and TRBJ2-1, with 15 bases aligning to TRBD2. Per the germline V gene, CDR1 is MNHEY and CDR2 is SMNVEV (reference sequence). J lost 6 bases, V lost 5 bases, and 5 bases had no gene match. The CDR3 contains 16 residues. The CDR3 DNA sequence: TGTGCCAGCAGTCCCATGGGACTAGCGGGAGGCAATGAGCAGTTCTTC. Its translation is CASSPMGLAGGNEQFF.

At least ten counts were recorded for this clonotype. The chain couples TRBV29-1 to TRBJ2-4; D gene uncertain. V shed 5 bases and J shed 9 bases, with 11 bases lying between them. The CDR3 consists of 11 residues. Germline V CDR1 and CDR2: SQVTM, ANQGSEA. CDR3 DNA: TGCAGCGTTTGGGTCGAGGCCATTCAGTACTTC. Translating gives CSVWVEAIQYF.

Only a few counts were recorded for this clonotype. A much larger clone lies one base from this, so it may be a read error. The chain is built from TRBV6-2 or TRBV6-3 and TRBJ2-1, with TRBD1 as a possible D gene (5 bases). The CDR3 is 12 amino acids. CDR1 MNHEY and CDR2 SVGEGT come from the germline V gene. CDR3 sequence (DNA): TGTGACAGCAAGGGGCCCTACAATGAGCAGTTCTTC. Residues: CDSKGPYNEQFF.

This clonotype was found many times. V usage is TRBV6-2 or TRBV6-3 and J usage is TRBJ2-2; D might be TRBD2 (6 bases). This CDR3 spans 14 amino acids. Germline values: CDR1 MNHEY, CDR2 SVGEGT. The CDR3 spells CASGDSGNTGELFF. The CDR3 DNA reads TGTGCGTCGGGAGACTCTGGAAACACCGGGGAGCTGTTTTTT.

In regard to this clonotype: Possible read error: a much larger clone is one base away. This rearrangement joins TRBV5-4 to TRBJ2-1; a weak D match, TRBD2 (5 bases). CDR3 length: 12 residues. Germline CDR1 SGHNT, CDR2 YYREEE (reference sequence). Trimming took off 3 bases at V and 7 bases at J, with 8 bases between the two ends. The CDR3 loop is CASSSDWNEQFF. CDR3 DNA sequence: TGTGCCAGCAGCTCGGACTGGAATGAGCAGTTCTTC.

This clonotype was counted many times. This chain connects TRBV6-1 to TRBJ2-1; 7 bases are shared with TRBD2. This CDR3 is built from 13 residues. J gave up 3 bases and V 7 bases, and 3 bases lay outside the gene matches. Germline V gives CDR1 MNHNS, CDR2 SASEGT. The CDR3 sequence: CASNRGDYNEQFF. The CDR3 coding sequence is TGTGCCAGCAATCGGGGGGACTACAATGAGCAGTTCTTC.